This TCR beta chain is drawn from a study of naive and memory T cell subsets. The V end was cut by 1 base, the J end by 0 bases, with 6 bases between. The CDR3 loop spans 14 amino acids. Germline loops: CDR1 MDHEN, CDR2 SYDVKM. In this sample, this clonotype turned up many times. Its cognate antigen is unknown. Cells stained for CD3, CD4, CD8, CD45RA, CD27 and viability were sorted into four CD45RA/CD27 subsets. Study observations and caveats: Over 85% of naive TCR sequences appeared only once, unlike memory subsets. Possibly reflecting memory cells re-expressing CD45RA, a few larger clonotypes occurred in naive repertoires, especially CD8. Activation and differentiation may alter RNA-based TCR counts.

Both TRBC1 and TRBC2 were covered by a beta constant-region primer of two equimolar oligonucleotides. Four rounds of PCR amplified the ligated cDNA using nested alpha and beta constant-region primers plus SP2. An oligonucleotide with the SP2 primer and a 12-nucleotide UMI was ligated to the cDNA 3' end. Each CDR3 protein is one row after TCRdb ran MiXCR on the UMI-ligation and nested PCR reads. The sample contains approximately 100,000 distinct CDR3 sequences, more than 14% of which appear only once. The sequence derives from a human donor in good health. The rearrangement uses TRBV28 and TRBJ1-1; weak D call: TRBD1 (5 bases). Sample: naive CD8+ T cells from blood. The chain's CDR3 is CASSLLGVNTEAFF. The CDR3 DNA sequence: TGTGCCAGCAGTTTATTAGGGGTGAACACTGAAGCTTTCTTT.